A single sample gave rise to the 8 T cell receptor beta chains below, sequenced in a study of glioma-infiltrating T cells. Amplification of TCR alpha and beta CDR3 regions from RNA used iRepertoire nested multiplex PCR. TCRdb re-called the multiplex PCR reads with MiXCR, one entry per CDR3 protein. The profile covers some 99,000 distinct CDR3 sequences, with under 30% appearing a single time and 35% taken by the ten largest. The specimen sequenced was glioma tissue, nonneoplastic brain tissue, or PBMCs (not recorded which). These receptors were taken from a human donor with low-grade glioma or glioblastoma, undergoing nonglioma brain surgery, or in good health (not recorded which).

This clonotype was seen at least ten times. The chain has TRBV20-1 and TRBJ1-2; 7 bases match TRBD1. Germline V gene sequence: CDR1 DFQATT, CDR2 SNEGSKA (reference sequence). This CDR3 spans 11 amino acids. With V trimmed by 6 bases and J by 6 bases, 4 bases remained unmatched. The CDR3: CSAIGGHGYTF. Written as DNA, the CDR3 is TGCAGTGCCATAGGGGGCCATGGCTACACCTTC.

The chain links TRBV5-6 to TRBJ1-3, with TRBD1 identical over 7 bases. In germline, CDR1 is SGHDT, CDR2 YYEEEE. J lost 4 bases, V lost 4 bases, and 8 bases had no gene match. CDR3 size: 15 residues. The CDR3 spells CASSRGQRVGNTIYF. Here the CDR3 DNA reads TGTGCCAGCAGCCGGGGACAGAGAGTCGGAAACACCATATATTTT.

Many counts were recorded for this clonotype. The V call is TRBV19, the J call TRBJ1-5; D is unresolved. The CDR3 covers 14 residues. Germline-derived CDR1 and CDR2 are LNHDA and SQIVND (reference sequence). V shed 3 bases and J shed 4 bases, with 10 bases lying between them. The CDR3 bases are TGTGCCAGTAGTATCCCTTTTCAAAATCAGCCCCAGCATTTT. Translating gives CASSIPFQNQPQHF.

DNA for the CDR3: TGTGCCAGCAGCCCCTACAGAGGGGGAAATGAGCAGTTCTTC. Translation: CASSPYRGGNEQFF. The genes are TRBV7-2 and TRBJ2-1; tentative D call: TRBD1 (6 bases). CDR1 and CDR2 from the germline V gene are SGHTA and FQGNSA. The CDR3 runs to 14 residues. V was shortened by 5 bases and J by 7 bases, with 15 bases between the two germline ends.

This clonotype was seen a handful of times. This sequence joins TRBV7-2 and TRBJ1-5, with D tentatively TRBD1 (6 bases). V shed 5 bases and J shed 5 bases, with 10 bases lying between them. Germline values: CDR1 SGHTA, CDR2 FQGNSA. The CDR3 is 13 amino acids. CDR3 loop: CASSPGGHQPQHF. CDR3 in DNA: TGTGCCAGCAGCCCCGGGGGGCATCAGCCCCAGCATTTT.

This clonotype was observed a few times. CDR3 sequence (DNA): TGTGCCTGGAGCTCCATATATGGGGCTAGCAATCAGCCCCAGCATTTT. Its protein product is CAWSSIYGASNQPQHF. The rearrangement joins TRBV30 to TRBJ1-5; a weak D match, TRBD1 (5 bases). This CDR3 has 16 amino acids. V was clipped by 3 bases and J by 0 bases, with 15 bases between them. Germline CDR1 GTSNPN, CDR2 SVGIG (reference sequence).

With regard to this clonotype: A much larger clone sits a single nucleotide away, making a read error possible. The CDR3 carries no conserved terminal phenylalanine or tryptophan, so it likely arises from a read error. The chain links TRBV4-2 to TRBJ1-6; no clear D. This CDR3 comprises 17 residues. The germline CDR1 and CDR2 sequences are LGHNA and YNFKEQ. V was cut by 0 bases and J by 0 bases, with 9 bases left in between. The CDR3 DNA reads TGTGCCAGCAGCCAAGACGGGATTAGCTCCTATAATTCACCCCTCCACTCT. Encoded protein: CASSQDGISSYNSPLHS.

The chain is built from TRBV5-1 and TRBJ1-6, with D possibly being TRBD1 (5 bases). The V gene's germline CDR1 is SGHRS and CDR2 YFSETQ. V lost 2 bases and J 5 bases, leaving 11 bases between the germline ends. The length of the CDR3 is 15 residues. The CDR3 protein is CASSLHDRDNSPLHF. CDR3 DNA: TGCGCCAGCAGCTTACACGACAGAGATAATTCACCCCTCCACTTT.